This T cell receptor (beta chain) was recorded in a study of T-cell reconstitution after alpha-beta-depleted transplantation in children. Researchers prepared the TCRbeta library using unique molecular identifiers, the study reports. TCRdb reprocessed the PCR reads with MiXCR, giving one entry per CDR3 protein. The sample has 500,000 or so distinct CDR3 sequences, approximately 30% seen once; the top ten hold around 2.4%. The CDR3 spans 16 residues. The junction had 16 bases not matched to a gene; V was cut back by 5 bases and J by 6 bases. This clonotype was seen a handful of times. The rearrangement links TRBV12-3 or TRBV12-4 to TRBJ2-7, with TRBD1 identical over 7 bases. This TCR derives from a human donor who donated a stem cell graft to a child with aplastic anemia. The material sequenced was PBMCs from the stem cell graft donor, taken from the stem cell graft. The CDR3 nucleotides are TGTGCCAGCAGTCCGTCGACAGGGTTGGTTTCTGGCGAGCAGTACGTC. Its protein is CASSPSTGLVSGEQYV.